These T cell receptor beta chains were read from a single sample in a study of Ad26.COV2.S vaccination and SARS-CoV-2 variants. The protocol was immunoSEQ multiplex PCR, while the TCRdb copy is restricted to in-frame clones and leaves out a portion. The sample has around 450,000 clones, approximately 92% seen once. The input for sequencing was peripheral blood, taken in a trial of Ad26.COV2.S vaccine versus placebo. The receptors stem from a person between 18 and 65 years old who received the Ad26.COV2.S COVID-19 vaccine or a placebo. Each CDR3 is given with its conserved first and last residue. A D gene is named only where the DNA matches it firmly. Clone size is not always given. Where it is, it says once, few, many or a class for expanded clones.

TRBJ2-1 | TRBV29-1 | . | . | TGCAGCGTCGGACCGACAGACAATGAGCAGTTCTTC | CSVGPTDNEQFF
TRBJ1-1 | TRBV6-6 | . | . | TGTGCCAGCACCTACGAAGGGAACACTGAAGCTTTCTTT | CASTYEGNTEAFF
TRBJ2-2 | TRBV6-2/TRBV6-3 | TRBD1 | . | TGTGCCAGCAGTTATCGATCCGGGACAGGGGGCACGAACACCGGGGAGCTGTTTTTT | CASSYRSGTGGTNTGELFF
TRBJ2-5 | TRBV6-2/TRBV6-3 | . | . | TGTGCCAGCAGTTACCGCCCGCGGGGGCGGGGACCGAAAGAGACCCAGTACTTC | CASSYRPRGRGPKETQYF
TRBJ2-7 | TRBV7-9 | TRBD2 | . | TGTGCCAGCAGCACTAGACTAGCGGGGGCCCTTGGAGGCGAGCAGTACTTC | CASSTRLAGALGGEQYF
TRBJ1-1 | TRBV9 | . | . | TGTGCCAGCAGCCTCGGATCAAATATGAACACTGAAGCTTTCTTT | CASSLGSNMNTEAFF
TRBJ2-7 | TRBV5-4 | . | . | TGTGCCAGCAGCCCAACCATAGGACACTTCTCCTACGAGCAGTACTTC | CASSPTIGHFSYEQYF
TRBJ2-3 | TRBV27 | . | . | TGTGCCAGCAGTCTCCTCACAGATACGCAGTATTTT | CASSLLTDTQYF
TRBJ2-6 | TRBV9 | . | . | TGTGCCAGCAGCCCGGAGGGCGGACCGGTTTCTGGGGCCAACGTCCTGACTTTC | CASSPEGGPVSGANVLTF
TRBJ2-6 | TRBV19 | TRBD1 | once | TGTGCCAGTAGCGAACAGGGGGGAGCGCTCTCTGGGGCCAACGTCCTGACTTTC | CASSEQGGALSGANVLTF
TRBJ1-1 | TRBV9 | . | . | TGTGCCAGCAGTCGACAGGCCAACACTGAAGCTTTCTTT | CASSRQANTEAFF
TRBJ2-1 | TRBV27 | TRBD1 | . | TGTGCCAGCAGTTCATCGACAGGGGGCTATGAGCAGTTCTTC | CASSSSTGGYEQFF
TRBJ2-7 | TRBV20-1 | TRBD1 | . | TGCAGTGCTAGTATGCGACCGGGACAGGGGAAAGGTATTGGGTACGAGCAGTACTTC | CSASMRPGQGKGIGYEQYF
TRBJ2-7 | TRBV27 | TRBD2 | . | TGTGCCCGGAGCGGGACTAGCGGGAGAGAGTCCTACGAGCAGTACTTC | CARSGTSGRESYEQYF
TRBJ2-7 | TRBV5-4 | . | . | TGTGCCAGCAGCTTGGACCAGGGATCCTACGAGCAGTACTTC | CASSLDQGSYEQYF
TRBJ1-5 | TRBV15 | . | . | TGTGCCACCAGCAGAGATGAACTCTCGGAACTGCTCTTT | CATSRDELSELLF
TRBJ2-1 | TRBV28 | TRBD2 | . | TGTGCCAGCAGTTCCAATAGCGGGAGCTACAATGAGCAGTTCTTC | CASSSNSGSYNEQFF
TRBJ2-1 | TRBV30 | . | few | TGTGCCTGGAGCGCCAACAGGTACAATGAGCAGTTCTTC | CAWSANRYNEQFF
TRBJ1-5 | TRBV19 | . | . | TGTGCCAGTAGTATAAAACAATGGTACAATCAGCCCCAGCATTTT | CASSIKQWYNQPQHF
TRBJ2-7 | TRBV5-6 | TRBD2 | . | TGTGCCAGCAGCCCGCGGGCGGGGGTCTTCTACGAGCAGTACTTC | CASSPRAGVFYEQYF
TRBJ2-1 | TRBV4-1 | TRBD2 | . | TGCGCCAGCAGAGGGACTAGCGGGAGGGATAAACACAATGAGCAGTTCTTC | CASRGTSGRDKHNEQFF
TRBJ1-1 | TRBV19 | . | . | TGTGCCAAAAGGGGTGAAGCTTTCTTT | CAKRGEAFF
TRBJ2-3 | TRBV7-8 | TRBD2 | . | TGTGCCAGCAGCTTCCTACTAGCGGGCACAGATACGCAGTATTTT | CASSFLLAGTDTQYF
TRBJ2-7 | TRBV6-2/TRBV6-3 | TRBD1 | few | TGTGCCAGCAGTTACGGACAGGGGTTCGAGCAGTACTTC | CASSYGQGFEQYF
TRBJ2-7 | TRBV28 | . | . | TGTGCCAGCAGTTTAACGGCCTACGAGCAGTACTTC | CASSLTAYEQYF
TRBJ1-6 | TRBV4-1 | . | few | TGCGCCAGCAGCCAAGTAGGGGACCTGCGGTCACCCCTCCACTTT | CASSQVGDLRSPLHF
TRBJ2-3 | TRBV18 | . | once | TGTGCCAGCTCACCATCAGAGGGAGTAGATACGCAGTATTTT | CASSPSEGVDTQYF
TRBJ1-1 | TRBV7-9 | . | once | TGTGCCACCATCCTCCAGGAGGGAGAGAGCACTGAAGCTTTCTTT | CATILQEGESTEAFF
TRBJ2-7 | TRBV4-3 | . | . | TGCGCCAGCAGCCAACAACGAGGGTTTCGCTACGAGCAGTACTTC | CASSQQRGFRYEQYF
TRBJ1-1 | TRBV7-9 | . | . | TGTGCCAGCAGCTTGAGGGAAGTCAGAGGGAACACTGAAGCTTTCTTT | CASSLREVRGNTEAFF
TRBJ2-2 | TRBV24-1 | . | . | TGTGCCACCAGGGTCAGTAAGTCCGGGGAGCTGTTTTTT | CATRVSKSGELFF
TRBJ1-2 | TRBV5-8 | TRBD1 | . | TGTGCCAGCAGCTTGGCGGGGACAGGGAAGCGTGGCTACACCTTC | CASSLAGTGKRGYTF
TRBJ1-5 | TRBV5-1 | TRBD1 | once | TGCGCCAGCAGCGCAAATACAGGGGGCAATCAGCCCCAGCATTTT | CASSANTGGNQPQHF
TRBJ2-1 | TRBV30 | . | . | TGTGCCTGGAGTGCCGACAGCCAATACAATGAGCAGTTCTTC | CAWSADSQYNEQFF
TRBJ1-2 | TRBV7-6 | . | few | TGTGCCAGCAGCTTAGCGTCGGGGGCGAGCTATGGCTACACCTTC | CASSLASGASYGYTF
TRBJ2-7 | TRBV9 | TRBD1 | . | TGTGCCAGCAGCCCCCCGGGACAGGTCTACGAGCAGTACTTC | CASSPPGQVYEQYF
TRBJ2-3 | TRBV5-1 | TRBD2 | . | TGCGCCAGCAGCTTGGGTTTAGCGGGAGCAGATACGCAGTATTTT | CASSLGLAGADTQYF